A selection of T cell receptor beta chains follows, all from one sample in a study of T cells in Graves' hyperthyroidism and ophthalmopathy. TCRdb independently ran MiXCR on the multiplex PCR reads; one entry per CDR3 protein. The table lists around 480,000 distinct CDR3 sequences, about 15% of them singletons. Input material: blood. These receptors all stem from a young woman with Graves' hyperthyroidism. Each CDR3 is given with its conserved first and last residue. The D gene is left open where the match is weak. A row's size may be missing; if present it is once, few, many or a size class.

.	TRBV29-1	few	TRBJ2-5	TGCAGCGTTCGGGCACAGGAGACCCAGTACTTC	CSVRAQETQYF
.	TRBV19	many	TRBJ1-1	TGTGCCAGTAGTATAGACGATAAGAAGGCTTTCTTT	CASSIDDKKAFF
.	TRBV5-1	.	TRBJ2-5	TGCGCCAGCAGCTTGATTGGAGTCCCAGGGACCCAGTACTTC	CASSLIGVPGTQYF
.	TRBV19	few	TRBJ2-2	TGTGCCAGTAAGGGTCAATACGGGGAGCTGTTTTTT	CASKGQYGELFF
TRBD1	TRBV12-3/TRBV12-4	.	TRBJ2-3	TGTGCCAGCAGTTTCTTGACCGGGACAGCAGCTAGCACAGATACGCAGTATTTT	CASSFLTGTAASTDTQYF
TRBD2	TRBV10-2	many	TRBJ2-1	TGCGCCAGCAGCGGGAGGTACGGCCACAATGAGCAGTTCTTC	CASSGRYGHNEQFF
.	TRBV4-2	.	TRBJ1-2	TGTGCCAGCAGCCAAGATTGGGGCCGTGGCAGCAACTATGGCTACACCTTC	CASSQDWGRGSNYGYTF
TRBD2	TRBV25-1	.	TRBJ2-5	TGTGCCAGCAGTGAAGGCAGGTCGGGAGGGGGGGAGACCCAGTACTTC	CASSEGRSGGGETQYF
.	TRBV5-1	many	TRBJ2-3	TGCGCCAGCAGCTTGGTGCAGGGAAGGGGCACAGATACGCAGTATTTT	CASSLVQGRGTDTQYF
.	TRBV20-1	many	TRBJ1-1	TGCAGTGCCAGCATAGGACGAGCTGAAGCTTTCTTT	CSASIGRAEAFF
.	TRBV4-1	few	TRBJ2-3	TGCGCCAGCAGCCAAGGTCCCGGGGATTCCGGAGATACGCAGTATTTT	CASSQGPGDSGDTQYF
TRBD1	TRBV11-3	few	TRBJ2-7	TGTGCCAGCAGCTTAGGCGGGACAGGGGGCGACTACGAGCAGTACTTC	CASSLGGTGGDYEQYF
TRBD2	TRBV3-1	many	TRBJ2-1	TGTGCCAGCAGCCGGAAGAGGAGCGGGAGTGGGGTGAATGAGCAGTTCTTC	CASSRKRSGSGVNEQFF
TRBD2	TRBV12-3/TRBV12-4	.	TRBJ2-3	TGTGCCAGCACATGGGCTAGCGGGGCAGATACGCAGTATTTT	CASTWASGADTQYF
TRBD1	TRBV29-1	many	TRBJ2-5	TGCAGCGCCATGGGTAGGGGGACAGGGGATGAGACCCAGTACTTC	CSAMGRGTGDETQYF
.	TRBV12-3/TRBV12-4	few	TRBJ2-1	TGTGCCAGCAGTGTGGATGAGCAGTTCTTC	CASSVDEQFF
.	TRBV12-3/TRBV12-4	many	TRBJ1-1	TGTGCCAGCAGTTTCGGGTTTGAGGGCCCGAACACTGAAGCTTTCTTT	CASSFGFEGPNTEAFF
.	TRBV7-8	many	TRBJ2-7	TGTGCCAGCAGCTTAGTACTTTCAGGCTACGAGCAGTACTTC	CASSLVLSGYEQYF
TRBD1	TRBV27	many	TRBJ1-6	TGTGCCAGCAGGCTAGGGGGCGCGGGTTCACCCCTCCACTTT	CASRLGGAGSPLHF
TRBD1	TRBV24-1	many	TRBJ1-2	TGTGCCACCAGTGCCACGGACAGGGGAGACTACACCTTC	CATSATDRGDYTF
.	TRBV6-5	.	TRBJ2-4	TGTGCCAGCAGTTACCCTAAGAGGAGCGAGAAAAACATTCAGTACTTC	CASSYPKRSEKNIQYF
.	TRBV29-1	many	TRBJ2-7	TGCAGCGGGGTTAGCGGAAGCTCCTACGAGCAGTACTTC	CSGVSGSSYEQYF
.	TRBV14	.	TRBJ2-5	TGTGCCAGCAGCCAAGAAAACTACAGAACCCAGTACTTC	CASSQENYRTQYF
.	TRBV5-1	.	TRBJ2-3	TGCGCCAGCAGCTTGAGATGGGAGGATACGCAGTATTTT	CASSLRWEDTQYF
.	TRBV20-1	few	TRBJ1-1	TGCAGTGCTAGACTTGTCCTGGAGTTGAACACTGAAGCTTTCTTT	CSARLVLELNTEAFF
TRBD1	TRBV7-2	few	TRBJ1-1	TGTGCCAGCAGCTTCGTGGGACAGGAATCCGAAGCTTTCTTT	CASSFVGQESEAFF
.	TRBV4-1	.	TRBJ2-1	TGCGCCAGCAGCCAAAGTCACGGGGGATACAATGAGCAGTTCTTC	CASSQSHGGYNEQFF
.	TRBV14	many	TRBJ2-7	TGTGCCAGCAGCCGATGGGGGGCCTACGAGCAGTACTTC	CASSRWGAYEQYF
.	TRBV7-9	.	TRBJ2-1	TGTGCCAGCAGCTTCCAAGAGAGCTCCTACAATGAGCAGTTCTTC	CASSFQESSYNEQFF
.	TRBV12-5	.	TRBJ2-1	TGTGCTAGTGGCAATCCCTTCGGGACCGCCCCCCACGGTGAGCAGTTCTTC	CASGNPFGTAPHGEQFF
TRBD1	TRBV30	many	TRBJ1-1	TGTGCCTGGAGCCGGACAGGGACCTCCTGGTGGAACACTGAAGCTTTCTTT	CAWSRTGTSWWNTEAFF
TRBD2	TRBV19	many	TRBJ2-1	TGTGCCAGTAGTAATGATTTGGCGGGAGGGCCGGGGACCTACAATGAGCAGTTCTTC	CASSNDLAGGPGTYNEQFF